This record looks at one T cell receptor (beta chain) sequence and its context. In the original workflow: It was from reference gene primer amplification that nucleated cell counts were estimated. Clones were read by immunoSEQ multiplex PCR, and TCRdb kept only the in-frame ones, dropping some. V, J and clone size reflect that table, while D and trimming were determined from the DNA. The sample lists 380,000 or so clones, roughly 90% seen once, with 1% to 1.5% in the top ten. This record belongs to a study of blood T cell repertoires in COVID-19. Background on the study: Whether acute or convalescent, the COVID-19 samples came from the United States, Italy and Spain.

The CDR3 is made up of 17 amino acids. V lost 3 bases to trimming and J lost 3 bases, with 18 bases between them. Per germline, CDR1 MGHRA and CDR2 YSYEKL. The source material was peripheral blood. The source is a man aged 40-55 years with acute or convalescent COVID-19. V is TRBV4-1 and J is TRBJ2-1; possibly TRBD1 for D (6 bases). CDR3 sequence (DNA): TGCGCCAGCAGCCAGGTACTCAGGGGCCCACGCTACAATGAGCAGTTCTTC. The encoded protein is CASSQVLRGPRYNEQFF.